This T cell receptor beta chain stems from a study of T-cell memory formation after mild COVID-19. Across the study: The two donors had largely donor-specific TCR clusters.

Study results and caveats: Clones contracting over day 15 to 85 were CD4/CD8 balanced, with later expanders leaning CD4+.

TCRdb fed the 5' RACE reads into MiXCR, producing one record per CDR3 protein. This sample yields tens of thousands of distinct CDR3 sequences, of which over 9% are seen a single time; 12% belongs to the top ten. Germline V gene data show CDR1 as DFQATT and CDR2 as SNEGSKA (reference sequence). Trimming shortened V by 2 bases and J by 3 bases, and 14 bases separated the two germline ends. The CDR3 spans 15 residues. To note about this clonotype: Its matching antigen is unknown.

This sequence was found in an adult woman who had mild COVID-19 (a few samples of this study predate the infection). Cell type and time point are not known. The chain is built from TRBV20-1 and TRBJ1-3; TRBD1 might be the D (6 bases). The sequencing input was PBMCs or a T cell subset sorted from them (not recorded which). The CDR3 region is CSARRRGAGGNTIYF. As DNA, the CDR3 is TGCAGTGCTAGAAGGCGGGGGGCAGGTGGAAACACCATATATTTT.